The clone carrying this T cell receptor beta chain came up once. Its antigen remains unknown. This entry is derived from a study of cytomegalovirus exposure and HLA in healthy donors. Participants comprised healthy donors of bone marrow. General study points: Some V segments could not be told apart, so they were left out, TRBV6-2 and TRBV6-3 among them. Listed as cytomegalovirus-associated were 150 or so TCR beta chains.

The PCR employed 60 Vbeta primers together with 13 Jbeta primers. The protocol was immunoSEQ multiplex PCR, while the TCRdb copy is restricted to in-frame clones and leaves out a portion. The table includes 180,000 or so clones, around four fifths detected once. The CDR3 has 15 amino acids. The V gene lost 4 bases and the J gene lost 0 bases, with 12 bases spanning the gap. Looked up from germline, CDR1 is SGHTA and CDR2 is FQGTGA. The receptor comes from a woman in her sixties or seventies in good health and CMV-seropositive. The chain links TRBV7-3 to TRBJ1-1; perhaps TRBD1 as D (6 bases). The sample comprised PBMCs. CDR3 bases: TGTGCCAGCAGCTCTACAGGGAACATGAACACTGAAGCTTTCTTT. Its translation: CASSSTGNMNTEAFF. Supplemented by reference TRBV7-3 and TRBJ1-1, the full variable domain reads GAGVSQTPSNKVTEKGKYVELRCDPISGHTALYWYRQSLGQGPEFLIYFQGTGAADDSGLPNDRFFAVRPEGSVSTLKIQRTERGDSAVYLCASSSTGNMNTEAFFGQGTRLTVV.